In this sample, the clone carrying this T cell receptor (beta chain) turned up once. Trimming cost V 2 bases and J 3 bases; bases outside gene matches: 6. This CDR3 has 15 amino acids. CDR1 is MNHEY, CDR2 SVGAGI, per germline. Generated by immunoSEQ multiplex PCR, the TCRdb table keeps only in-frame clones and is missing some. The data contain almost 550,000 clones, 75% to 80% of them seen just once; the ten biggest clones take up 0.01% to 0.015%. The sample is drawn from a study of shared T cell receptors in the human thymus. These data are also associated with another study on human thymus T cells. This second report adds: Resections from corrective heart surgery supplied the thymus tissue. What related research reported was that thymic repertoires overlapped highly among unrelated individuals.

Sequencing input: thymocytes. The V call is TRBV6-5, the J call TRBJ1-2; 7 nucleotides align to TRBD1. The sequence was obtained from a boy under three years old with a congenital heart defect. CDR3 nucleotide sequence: TGTGCCAGCAGTTACGAACAGGGGTTATACTATGGCTACACCTTC. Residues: CASSYEQGLYYGYTF.